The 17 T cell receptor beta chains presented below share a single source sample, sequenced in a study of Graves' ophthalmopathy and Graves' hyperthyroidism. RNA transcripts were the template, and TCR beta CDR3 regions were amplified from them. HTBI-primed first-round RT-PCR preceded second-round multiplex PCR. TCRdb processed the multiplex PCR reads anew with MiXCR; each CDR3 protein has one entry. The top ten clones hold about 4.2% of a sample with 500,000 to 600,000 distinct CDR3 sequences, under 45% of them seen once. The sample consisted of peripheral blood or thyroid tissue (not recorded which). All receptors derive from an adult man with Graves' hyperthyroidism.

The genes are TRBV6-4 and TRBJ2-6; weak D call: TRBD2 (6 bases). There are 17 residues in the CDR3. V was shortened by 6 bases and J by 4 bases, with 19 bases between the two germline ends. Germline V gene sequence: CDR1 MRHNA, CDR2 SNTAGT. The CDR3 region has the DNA TGTGCCAGCAGCCAAGATCGGGCGGGGTCCGGGGCCAACGTCCTGACTTTC. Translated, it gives CASSQDRAGSGANVLTF.

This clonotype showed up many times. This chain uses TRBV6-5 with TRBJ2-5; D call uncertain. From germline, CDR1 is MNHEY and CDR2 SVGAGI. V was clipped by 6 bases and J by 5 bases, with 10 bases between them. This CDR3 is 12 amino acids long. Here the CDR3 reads CASRKGVETQYF. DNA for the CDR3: TGTGCCAGCAGAAAGGGTGTGGAGACCCAGTACTTC.

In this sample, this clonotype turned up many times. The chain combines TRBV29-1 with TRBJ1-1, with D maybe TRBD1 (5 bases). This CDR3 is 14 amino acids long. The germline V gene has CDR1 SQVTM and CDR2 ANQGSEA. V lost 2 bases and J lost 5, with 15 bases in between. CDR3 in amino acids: CSVEQTAGGTEAFF. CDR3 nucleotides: TGCAGCGTTGAACAGACGGCTGGGGGGACTGAAGCTTTCTTT.

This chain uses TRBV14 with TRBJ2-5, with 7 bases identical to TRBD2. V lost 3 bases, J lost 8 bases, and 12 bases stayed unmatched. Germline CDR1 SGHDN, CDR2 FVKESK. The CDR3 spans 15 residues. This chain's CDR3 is CASSHPSGVSDTQYF. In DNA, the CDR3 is TGTGCCAGCAGCCACCCTAGCGGCGTCTCGGATACCCAGTACTTC.

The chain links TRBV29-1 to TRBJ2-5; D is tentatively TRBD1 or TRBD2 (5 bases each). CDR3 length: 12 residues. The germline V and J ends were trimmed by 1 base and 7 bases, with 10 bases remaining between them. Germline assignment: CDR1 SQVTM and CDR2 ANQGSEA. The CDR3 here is CSVEAGTGTQYF. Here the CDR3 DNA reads TGCAGCGTTGAAGCAGGGACGGGGACCCAGTACTTC.

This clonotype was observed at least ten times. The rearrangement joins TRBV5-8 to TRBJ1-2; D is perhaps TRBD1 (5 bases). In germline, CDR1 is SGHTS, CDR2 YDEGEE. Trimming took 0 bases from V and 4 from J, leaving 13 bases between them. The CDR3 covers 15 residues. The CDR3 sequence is CASSLEGTGLYGYTF. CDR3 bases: TGTGCCAGCAGCTTGGAAGGTACAGGACTCTATGGCTACACCTTC.

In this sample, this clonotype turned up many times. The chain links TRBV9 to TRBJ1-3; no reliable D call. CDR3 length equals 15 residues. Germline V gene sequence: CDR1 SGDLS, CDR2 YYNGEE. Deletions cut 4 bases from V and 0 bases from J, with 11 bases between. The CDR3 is CASSPSYSSGNTIYF. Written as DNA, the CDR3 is TGTGCCAGCAGCCCAAGCTATTCCTCTGGAAACACCATATATTTT.

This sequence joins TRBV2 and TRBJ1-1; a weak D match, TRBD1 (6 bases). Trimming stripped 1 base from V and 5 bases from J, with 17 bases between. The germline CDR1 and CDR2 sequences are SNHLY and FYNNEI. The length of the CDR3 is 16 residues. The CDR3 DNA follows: TGTGCCAGCAGTGAAGATAGCGGGGGGGCCGGGACTGAAGCTTTCTTT. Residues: CASSEDSGGAGTEAFF.

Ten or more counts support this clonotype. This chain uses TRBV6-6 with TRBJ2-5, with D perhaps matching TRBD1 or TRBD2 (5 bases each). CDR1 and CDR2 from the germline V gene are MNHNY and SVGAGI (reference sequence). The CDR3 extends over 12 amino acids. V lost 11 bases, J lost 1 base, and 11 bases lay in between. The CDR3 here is CAGGPSQETQYF. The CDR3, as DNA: TGTGCCGGGGGACCATCCCAAGAGACCCAGTACTTC.

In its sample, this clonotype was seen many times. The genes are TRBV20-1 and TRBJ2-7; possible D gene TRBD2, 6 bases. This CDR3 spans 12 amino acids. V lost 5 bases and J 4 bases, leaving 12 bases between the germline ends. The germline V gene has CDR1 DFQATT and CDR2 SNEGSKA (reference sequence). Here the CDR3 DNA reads TGCAGTGCTCTGGGACTTTCATACGAGCAGTACTTC. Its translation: CSALGLSYEQYF.

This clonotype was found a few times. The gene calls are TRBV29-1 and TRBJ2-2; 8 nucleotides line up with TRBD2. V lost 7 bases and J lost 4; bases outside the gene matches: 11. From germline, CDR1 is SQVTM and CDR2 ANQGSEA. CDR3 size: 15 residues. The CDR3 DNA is TGCAGCGCCCGGGGGGGGGGAGTGAGCACCGGGGAGCTGTTTTTT. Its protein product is CSARGGGVSTGELFF.

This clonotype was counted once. CDR3 coding DNA: TGTGCCATCAGTGAGTCGTTCGGGTTAAGGTCTGGAAACACCATATATTTT. Amino acids: CAISESFGLRSGNTIYF. The chain recombines TRBV10-3 with TRBJ1-3; D gene ambiguous. Looked up from germline, CDR1 is ENHRY and CDR2 is SYGVKD. There are 17 residues in the CDR3. Trimming left V 0 bases short and J 1 base short, with 13 bases between.

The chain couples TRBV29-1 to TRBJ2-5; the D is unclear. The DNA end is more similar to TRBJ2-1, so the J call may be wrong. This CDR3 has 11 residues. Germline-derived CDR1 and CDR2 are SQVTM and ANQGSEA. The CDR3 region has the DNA TGCAGCGTTGAAGATATAGGTGAGCAGTTCTTC. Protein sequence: CSVEDIGEQFF.

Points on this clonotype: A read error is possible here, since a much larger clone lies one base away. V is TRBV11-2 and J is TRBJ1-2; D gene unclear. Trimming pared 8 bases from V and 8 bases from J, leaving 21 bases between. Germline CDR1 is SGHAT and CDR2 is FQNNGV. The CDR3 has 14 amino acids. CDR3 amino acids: CASGPDRPMTGYTF. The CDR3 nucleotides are TGTGCCAGCGGCCCGGACCGCCCAATGACCGGCTACACCTTC.

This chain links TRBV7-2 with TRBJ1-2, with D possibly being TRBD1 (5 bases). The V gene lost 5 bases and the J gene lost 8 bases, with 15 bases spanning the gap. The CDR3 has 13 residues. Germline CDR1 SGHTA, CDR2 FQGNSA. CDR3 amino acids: CASSKTEIWGYTF. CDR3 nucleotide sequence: TGTGCCAGCAGCAAGACAGAGATATGGGGCTACACCTTC. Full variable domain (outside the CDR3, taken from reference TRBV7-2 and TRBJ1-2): GAGVSQSPSNKVTEKGKDVELRCDPISGHTALYWYRQSLGQGLEFLIYFQGNSAPDKSGLPSDRFSAERTGGSVSTLTIQRTQQEDSAVYLCASSKTEIWGYTFGSGTRLTVV.

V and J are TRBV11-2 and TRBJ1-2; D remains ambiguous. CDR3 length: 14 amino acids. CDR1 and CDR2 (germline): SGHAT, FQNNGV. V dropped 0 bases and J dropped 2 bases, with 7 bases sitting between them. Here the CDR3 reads CASSLDLGNYGYTF. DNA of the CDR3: TGTGCCAGCAGCTTAGATCTCGGGAACTATGGCTACACCTTC.

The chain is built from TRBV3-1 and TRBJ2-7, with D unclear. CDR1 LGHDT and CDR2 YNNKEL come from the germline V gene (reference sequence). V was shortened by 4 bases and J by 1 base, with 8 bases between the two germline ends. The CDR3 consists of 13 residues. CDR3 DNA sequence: TGTGCCAGCAGCCGCGTGAGGTCCTACGAGCAGTACTTC. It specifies CASSRVRSYEQYF.